This T cell receptor (beta chain) emerged from a study of human T cells and chemical hapten exposure. A note on this clonotype: Its antigen is still unknown.

Per the germline V gene, CDR1 is MNHEY and CDR2 is SVGEGT. The length of the CDR3 is 13 residues. V dropped 1 base and J dropped 6 bases, with 9 bases sitting between them. Time point denoted: pre-sensitization, week 0. Treatment described: therapeutic diphenylcyclopropenone sensitization with weekly scalp DPC. Findings of the study overall: With DPC sensitization, TCRs exceeding 1 in 1000 frequency showed no change.

Via MiXCR, TCRdb re-called the RACE reads, giving one row per CDR3 protein. The sample holds some 330,000 distinct CDR3 sequences, 5% to 6.5% seen once. The genes are TRBV6-2 or TRBV6-3 and TRBJ1-2; D gene ambiguous. The specimen was whole blood, collected in connection with sensitization to the hapten diphenylcyclopropenone (DPC). This clonotype was obtained from a woman between 18 and 29 years old with alopecia areata. Some clones in this sample may be carry-over from other donors' samples. CDR3 residues: CASSYYGEDGYTF. CDR3 nucleotide sequence: TGTGCCAGCAGTTACTACGGGGAAGATGGCTACACCTTC.